This is a list of T cell receptor beta chains from one sample in a study of shared clonotypes between healthy human individuals. Assay used: immunoSEQ multiplex PCR; TCRdb lists only in-frame clones, some missing. The data contain a few million clones, around 92% of them seen just once; the ten biggest clones take up 0.3% to 0.4%. Sample: naive CD4+ T cells from PBMCs. These receptors came from a man aged 18-30 years in good health. Some clones in this sample may be carry-over from other donors' samples. CDR3s include the opening cysteine and the closing phenylalanine or tryptophan. D genes are given only for firm matches. Only part of the rows carry a size: once, few, many, or a class if the clone is expanded.

V gene	clone size	D gene	J gene	CDR3 protein	CDR3 DNA
TRBV29-1	-	TRBD1	TRBJ1-2	CSVILVTGHGYTF	TGCAGCGTCATACTGGTGACAGGGCATGGCTACACCTTC
TRBV5-1	-	-	TRBJ1-2	CASSLDAIGAKGYTF	TGCGCCAGCAGCTTGGATGCGATAGGGGCTAAAGGCTACACCTTC
TRBV5-8	-	-	TRBJ1-2	CASSYGTFNYGYTF	TGTGCCAGCAGCTACGGGACTTTTAACTATGGCTACACCTTC
TRBV6-5	-	-	TRBJ1-3	CASSYSYRAGNTIYF	TGTGCCAGCAGTTACTCTTACAGGGCTGGAAACACCATATATTTT
TRBV28	-	TRBD2	TRBJ2-7	CASSSSRTSGRKQYF	TGTGCCAGCAGTTCGTCCCGGACTAGCGGGAGAAAGCAGTACTTC
TRBV7-7	-	-	TRBJ2-7	CASSLDQLGSEQYF	TGTGCCAGCAGCTTAGACCAGCTGGGGTCCGAGCAGTACTTC
TRBV5-1	-	-	TRBJ2-1	CASSFWFTRGPHEQFF	TGCGCCAGCAGCTTCTGGTTCACCAGGGGTCCCCATGAGCAGTTCTTC
TRBV4-1	-	TRBD2	TRBJ2-5	CASSQDWTRASGDQETQYF	TGCGCCAGCAGCCAAGATTGGACAAGGGCTAGCGGGGACCAAGAGACCCAGTACTTC
TRBV25-1	-	-	TRBJ2-5	CASTPPGLRETQYF	TGTGCCAGCACCCCCCCGGGACTCAGGGAGACCCAGTACTTC
TRBV5-4	-	-	TRBJ2-7	CASSRGPLTYEQYF	TGTGCCAGCAGCCGGGGCCCCTTGACCTACGAGCAGTACTTC
TRBV18	few	-	TRBJ1-4	CASSRGQNEKLFF	TGTGCCAGCTCGCGGGGGCAGAATGAAAAACTGTTTTTT
TRBV10-3	once	-	TRBJ1-1	CATSDILNTEAFF	TGTGCCACCTCGGACATCTTGAACACTGAAGCTTTCTTT
TRBV4-3	-	-	TRBJ2-3	CASSQEGRVFGRATQYF	TGCGCCAGCAGCCAAGAAGGGCGGGTGTTCGGCCGAGCTACGCAGTATTTT
TRBV15	-	-	TRBJ2-5	CATSREQTQYF	TGTGCCACCAGCAGAGAACAGACCCAGTACTTC
TRBV28	-	-	TRBJ1-4	CASSLWGRINEKLFF	TGTGCCAGCAGTTTATGGGGACGGATTAATGAAAAACTGTTTTTT
TRBV7-9	once	-	TRBJ2-3	CASSVPEGTDTQYF	TGTGCCAGCAGTGTCCCAGAGGGCACAGATACGCAGTATTTT
TRBV7-3	few	-	TRBJ1-1	CASSLVTNTEAFF	TGTGCCAGCAGCTTAGTCACGAACACTGAAGCTTTCTTT
TRBV5-1	-	-	TRBJ2-7	CASSLPGDGRPAYEQYF	TGCGCCAGCAGCTTGCCAGGGGACGGGCGGCCGGCCTACGAGCAGTACTTC
TRBV6-1	-	TRBD2	TRBJ2-5	CASSKAGGGETQYF	TGTGCCAGCAGTAAGGCTGGGGGAGGGGAGACCCAGTACTTC
TRBV7-3	-	-	TRBJ2-7	CASSLSRDSYEQYF	TGTGCCAGCAGCTTATCCAGGGACTCCTACGAGCAGTACTTC
TRBV10-3	once	-	TRBJ1-5	CAISHGDVYSNQPQHF	TGTGCCATCAGCCATGGGGACGTCTATAGCAATCAGCCCCAGCATTTT
TRBV15	-	TRBD1	TRBJ1-2	CATSVPPWGQGSDYGYTF	TGTGCCACCAGCGTGCCTCCCTGGGGACAGGGGAGCGATTATGGCTACACCTTC
TRBV7-2	-	TRBD1	TRBJ1-4	CASSYRDRAHEKLFF	TGTGCCAGCAGCTACCGGGACAGGGCTCATGAAAAACTGTTTTTT
TRBV4-2	-	-	TRBJ1-4	CASSQEISGDEKLFF	TGTGCCAGCAGCCAAGAAATCTCGGGAGATGAAAAACTGTTTTTT
TRBV10-2	-	-	TRBJ2-7	CASRPRSGLFSYEQYF	TGCGCCAGCAGGCCTCGCTCGGGACTTTTCTCCTACGAGCAGTACTTC
TRBV9	-	-	TRBJ1-1	CASSVEITPTEAFF	TGTGCCAGCAGCGTAGAAATTACACCCACTGAAGCTTTCTTT
TRBV25-1	-	TRBD1	TRBJ1-4	CASSDQVTGEEKLFF	TGTGCCAGCAGTGATCAGGTGACAGGGGAGGAAAAACTGTTTTTT
TRBV5-1	-	-	TRBJ2-5	CASSLVRETQYF	TGCGCCAGCAGCTTGGTAAGGGAGACCCAGTACTTC
TRBV7-3	once	-	TRBJ1-1	CASSPRGGLLVNTEAFF	TGTGCCAGCAGCCCTAGGGGGGGTTTACTTGTGAACACTGAAGCTTTCTTT
TRBV6-5	-	TRBD1	TRBJ2-3	CASSYSRTGVSDTQYF	TGTGCCAGCAGTTACTCGCGGACAGGGGTGTCAGATACGCAGTATTTT
TRBV30	-	TRBD1	TRBJ2-5	CAWSGGQGGKTQYF	TGTGCCTGGAGTGGGGGACAGGGAGGGAAGACCCAGTACTTC
TRBV28	-	-	TRBJ2-6	CASSFESPGANVLTF	TGTGCCAGCAGTTTTGAAAGTCCTGGGGCCAACGTCCTGACTTTC
TRBV7-2	-	-	TRBJ1-3	CASSLFQGSAGNTIYF	TGTGCCAGCAGCTTATTTCAGGGGTCTGCTGGAAACACCATATATTTT
TRBV11-2	-	-	TRBJ1-3	CASSRQEISGNTIYF	TGTGCCAGCAGCCGACAGGAAATCTCTGGAAACACCATATATTTT
TRBV6-5	-	-	TRBJ2-7	CASSYSSDYEQYF	TGTGCCAGCAGTTACTCTAGTGACTACGAGCAGTACTTC
TRBV27	-	-	TRBJ2-7	CASSPQGGVFYEQYF	TGTGCCAGCAGTCCCCAGGGTGGGGTCTTCTACGAGCAGTACTTC
TRBV4-1	-	-	TRBJ1-4	CASSHQTEKLFF	TGCGCCAGCAGCCATCAAACCGAAAAACTGTTTTTT
TRBV5-4	-	-	TRBJ1-1	CASSSSGAVTEAFF	TGTGCCAGCAGCTCGTCAGGGGCGGTCACTGAAGCTTTCTTT
TRBV2	once	-	TRBJ2-5	CASRSWTQYF	TGTGCCAGCAGGTCGTGGACCCAGTACTTC
TRBV7-3	-	-	TRBJ2-7	CASSPNPGLPYEQYF	TGTGCCAGCAGCCCGAATCCGGGACTTCCCTACGAGCAGTACTTC
TRBV7-9	-	-	TRBJ1-1	CASSPRDGEAFF	TGTGCCAGCAGCCCCCGGGACGGTGAAGCTTTCTTT
TRBV29-1	-	-	TRBJ2-5	CSVERREVGQETQYF	TGCAGCGTTGAACGAAGGGAGGTTGGGCAAGAGACCCAGTACTTC
TRBV2	-	-	TRBJ1-5	CASSVGWSNQPQHF	TGTGCCAGCAGTGTTGGGTGGAGCAATCAGCCCCAGCATTTT
TRBV7-9	-	-	TRBJ2-2	CASKTAVNTGELFF	TGTGCCAGCAAGACAGCCGTTAACACCGGGGAGCTGTTTTTT
TRBV25-1	-	-	TRBJ2-2	CASSGYRGAKAGELFF	TGTGCCAGCAGTGGCTATAGGGGCGCGAAAGCCGGGGAGCTGTTTTTT
TRBV30	-	TRBD1	TRBJ2-7	CAWSGDRANEQYF	TGTGCCTGGAGTGGGGACAGGGCCAACGAGCAGTACTTC
TRBV7-9	-	TRBD2	TRBJ2-2	CAIKTSGRAGELFF	TGTGCCATAAAGACTAGCGGGAGGGCCGGGGAGCTGTTTTTT
TRBV5-4	-	-	TRBJ2-1	CASSPADGNPEQFF	TGTGCCAGCAGCCCGGCAGACGGAAACCCAGAGCAGTTCTTC
TRBV7-2	-	-	TRBJ2-3	CASSLWEAGTDTQYF	TGTGCCAGCAGCTTATGGGAGGCAGGCACAGATACGCAGTATTTT
TRBV28	few	TRBD1	TRBJ1-5	CASSLDRVKQHF	TGTGCCAGCAGTTTGGACAGGGTTAAACAGCATTTT